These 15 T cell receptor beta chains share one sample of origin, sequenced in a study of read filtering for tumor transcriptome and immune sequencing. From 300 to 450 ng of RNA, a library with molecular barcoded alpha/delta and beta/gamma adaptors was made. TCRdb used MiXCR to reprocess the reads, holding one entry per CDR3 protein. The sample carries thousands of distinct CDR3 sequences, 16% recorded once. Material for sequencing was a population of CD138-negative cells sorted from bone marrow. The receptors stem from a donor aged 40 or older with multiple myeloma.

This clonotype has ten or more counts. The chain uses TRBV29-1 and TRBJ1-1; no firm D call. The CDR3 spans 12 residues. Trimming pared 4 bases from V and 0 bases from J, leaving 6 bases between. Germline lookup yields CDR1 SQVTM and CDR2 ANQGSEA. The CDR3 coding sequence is TGCAGCGTTGGGGCCTTGAACACTGAAGCTTTCTTT. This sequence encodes CSVGALNTEAFF. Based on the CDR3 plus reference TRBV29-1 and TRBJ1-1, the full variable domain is SAVISQKPSRDICQRGTSLTIQCQVDSQVTMMFWYRQQPGQSLTLIATANQGSEATYESGFVIDKFPISRPNLTFSTLTVSNMSPEDSSIYLCSVGALNTEAFFGQGTRLTVV.

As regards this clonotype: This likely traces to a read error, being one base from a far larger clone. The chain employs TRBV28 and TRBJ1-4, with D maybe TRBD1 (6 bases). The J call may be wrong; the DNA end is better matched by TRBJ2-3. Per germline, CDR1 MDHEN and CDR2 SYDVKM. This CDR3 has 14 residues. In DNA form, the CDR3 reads TGTGCCAGCAGTACACAGGGTTTGGCAGAGACGCAGTATTTT. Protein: CASSTQGLAETQYF.

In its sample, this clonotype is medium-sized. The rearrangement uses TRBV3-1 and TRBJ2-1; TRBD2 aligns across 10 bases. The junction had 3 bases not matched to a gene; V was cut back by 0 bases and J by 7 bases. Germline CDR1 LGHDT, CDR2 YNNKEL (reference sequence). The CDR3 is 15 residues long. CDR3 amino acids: CASSQEGLAENEQFF. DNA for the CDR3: TGTGCCAGCAGCCAAGAAGGACTAGCGGAAAATGAGCAGTTCTTC.

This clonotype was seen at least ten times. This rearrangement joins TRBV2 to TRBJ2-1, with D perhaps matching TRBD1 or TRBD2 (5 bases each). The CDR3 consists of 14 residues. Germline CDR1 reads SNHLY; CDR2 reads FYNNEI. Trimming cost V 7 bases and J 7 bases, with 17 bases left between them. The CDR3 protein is CASTDEGRLNEQFF. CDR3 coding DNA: TGTGCCAGCACCGATGAGGGACGCCTGAATGAGCAGTTCTTC.

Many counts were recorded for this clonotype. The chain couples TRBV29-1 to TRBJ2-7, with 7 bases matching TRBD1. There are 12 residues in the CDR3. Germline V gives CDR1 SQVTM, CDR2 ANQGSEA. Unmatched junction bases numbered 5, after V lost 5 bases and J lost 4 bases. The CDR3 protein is CSVRDSWYEQYF. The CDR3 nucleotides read TGCAGCGTTAGGGACAGTTGGTACGAGCAGTACTTC.

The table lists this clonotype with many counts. The CDR3 here is CASSLAYLSGGKTQYF. In DNA, the CDR3 is TGTGCCAGCAGTTTAGCTTATCTTAGCGGGGGAAAGACCCAGTACTTC. V and J are TRBV12-3 or TRBV12-4 and TRBJ2-5; 9 nucleotides line up with TRBD2. The CDR3 has 16 residues. V dropped 0 bases and J dropped 6; count of bases not matched to a gene: 8.

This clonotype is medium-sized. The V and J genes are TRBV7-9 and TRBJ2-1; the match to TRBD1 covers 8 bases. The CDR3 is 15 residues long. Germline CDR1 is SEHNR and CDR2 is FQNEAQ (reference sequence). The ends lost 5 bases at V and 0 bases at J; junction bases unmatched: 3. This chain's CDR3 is CASSPGQASYNEQFF. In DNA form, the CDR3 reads TGTGCCAGCAGCCCGGGACAGGCCTCCTACAATGAGCAGTTCTTC.

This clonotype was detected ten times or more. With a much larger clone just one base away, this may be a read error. DNA for the CDR3: TGCAGCGTTGGCAGGCCGAATGAAAACCTGTTTTTT. Translating it yields CSVGRPNENLFF. The rearrangement links TRBV29-1 to TRBJ1-4; D ambiguous. The CDR3 covers 12 residues. Germline V gene data show CDR1 as SQVTM and CDR2 as ANQGSEA.

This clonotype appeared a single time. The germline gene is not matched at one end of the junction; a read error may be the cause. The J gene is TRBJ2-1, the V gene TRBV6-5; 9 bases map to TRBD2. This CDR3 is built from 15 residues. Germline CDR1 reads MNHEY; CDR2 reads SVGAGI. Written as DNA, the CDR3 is TGTGCCGGCAGTGCCAGGACTAGCGTGGTCAATGGGCAGTTCTTC. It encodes CAGSARTSVVNGQFF.

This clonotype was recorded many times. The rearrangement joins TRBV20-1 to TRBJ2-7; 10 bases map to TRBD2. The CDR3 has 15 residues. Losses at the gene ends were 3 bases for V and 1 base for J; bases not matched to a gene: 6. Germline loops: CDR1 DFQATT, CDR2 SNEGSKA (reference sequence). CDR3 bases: TGCAGTGCTAGCCCTAGCGGGAGTGGGTCCTACGAGCAGTACTTC. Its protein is CSASPSGSGSYEQYF.

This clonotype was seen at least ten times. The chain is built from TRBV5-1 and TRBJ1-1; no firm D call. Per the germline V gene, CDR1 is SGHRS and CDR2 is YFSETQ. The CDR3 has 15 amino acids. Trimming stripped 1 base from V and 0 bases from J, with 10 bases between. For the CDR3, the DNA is TGCGCCAGCAGCTTGACAACCCTGGTGAACACTGAAGCTTTCTTT. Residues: CASSLTTLVNTEAFF.

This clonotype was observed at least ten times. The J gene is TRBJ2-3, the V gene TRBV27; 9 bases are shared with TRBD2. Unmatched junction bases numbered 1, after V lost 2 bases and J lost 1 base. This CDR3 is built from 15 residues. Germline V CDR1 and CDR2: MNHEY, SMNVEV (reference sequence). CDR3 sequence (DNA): TGTGCCAGCAGTTTAAGCGGGGGGCGCACAGATACGCAGTATTTT. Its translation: CASSLSGGRTDTQYF.

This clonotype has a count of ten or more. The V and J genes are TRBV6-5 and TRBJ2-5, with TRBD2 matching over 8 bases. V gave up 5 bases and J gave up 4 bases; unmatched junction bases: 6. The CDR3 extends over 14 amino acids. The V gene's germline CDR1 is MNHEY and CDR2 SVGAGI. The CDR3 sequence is CASSESGGGETQYF. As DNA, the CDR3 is TGTGCCAGCAGTGAAAGCGGGGGCGGAGAGACCCAGTACTTC.

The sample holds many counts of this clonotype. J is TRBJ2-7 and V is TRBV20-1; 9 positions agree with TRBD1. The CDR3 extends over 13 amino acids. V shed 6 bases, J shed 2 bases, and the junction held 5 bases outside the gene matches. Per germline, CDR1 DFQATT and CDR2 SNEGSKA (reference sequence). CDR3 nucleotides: TGCAGTGCCGTCCGGGACAGGGCCTACGAGCAGTACTTC. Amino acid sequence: CSAVRDRAYEQYF.

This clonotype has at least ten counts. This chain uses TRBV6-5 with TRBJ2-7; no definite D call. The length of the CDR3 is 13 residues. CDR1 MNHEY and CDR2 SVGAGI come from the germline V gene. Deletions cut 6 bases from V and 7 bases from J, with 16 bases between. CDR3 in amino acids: CASSPGVSGEQYF. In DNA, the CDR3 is TGTGCCAGCAGCCCTGGTGTATCGGGTGAGCAGTACTTC.